This T cell receptor beta chain was found in a study of T cell responses to AZD1222 COVID-19 vaccine (dated by TCRdb to the early 2020s). About the investigation overall: AZD1222 recipients whose second dose came at about 4 weeks and those whose second dose came at about 12 weeks were combined into one group, since spike-specific TCR depth and breadth did not differ between the two schedules. TCR sequencing was performed for approximately 240 trial participants, of whom roughly 200 were given two doses of AZD1222 and about 25 were given two doses of MenACWY control vaccine. Trial participants were enrolled by age into 18-55, 56-69 and 70-plus year subgroups, with 148, 28 and 57 TCR-sequenced participants respectively. Paper-wide results and their limitations: CD4 TCRs associated with the vaccine covered the entire spike protein, and the dominant responses were in regions 160-218 and 743-854. Because no day 14 peak-response samples were available, the repertoires could be characterized only after the peak T cell response. Epitopes outside the regions mutated in the B.1.351 and B.1.1.7 variants were reportedly recognized by nearly half of the unique spike-specific TCRs. In the small 56-69-year group, the increase in depth fell short of significance, most likely because of low power. Spike-specific TCR breadth and depth rose significantly after two AZD1222 doses compared with day 0 and with MenACWY recipients. Only five or six AZD1222 recipients were SARS-CoV-2 seropositive at baseline, limiting conclusions about previously exposed vaccinees. Participants were mostly white British and included more females than males, and it was suggested by the authors that clonal diversity may have been underestimated.

V and J are trimmed by 0 bases and 2 bases, and the gene matches miss 10 bases of the junction. Reading the germline V gene gives CDR1 SGHVS and CDR2 FNYEAQ. Measured from the cysteine to the phenylalanine, the CDR3 is 17 residues long. Left in the record is the CDR3 DNA by itself, 51 bases read in frame from the first base. In light of the paper, this sample's time point label describes: baseline before first vaccination. Vaccinee samples came from UK trials COV001 and COV002, including a single-blind randomized controlled phase 2/3 trial of AZD1222 (ChAdOx1 nCoV-19) in healthy adults. For TCRbeta chain sequencing, PBMC samples were collected from trial participants at day 0 and at day 28 after the second dose. Regarding this clone: Which antigen it targets is not known. Base-call qualities are not available, and no considerably larger clone is one nucleotide away.

The CDR3 regions of human TCRbeta chains were analyzed by immunosequencing. The source study handled its data this way. TCRs in the repertoires were matched against a reference library of SARS-CoV-2-specific TCRs that had been generated with the MIRA antigen-specificity platform. Breadth meant the fraction of unique TCRs that were SARS-CoV-2-associated, whereas depth meant the fraction of total T cells that were SARS-CoV-2-associated. Using the MIRA data, each spike-specific TCR was mapped to the spike region that the TCR reacts to and placed in a CD4 or CD8 class. Log10-transformed breadth and depth values were compared by one-way ANOVA with Sidak's multiple comparisons tests. TCRdb limited this immuneACCESS table to in-frame rearrangements with V and J called. A share of clones is missing; checked studies link under half to unresolved V genes, and the rest is unexplained. D and trimming were read from the DNA, whereas the V and J calls and clone size are those reported in that table. The sample table records some 150,000 clones; just over 90% of these occur just once. The top ten clones comprise under 2% of the sample.

The clonotype originates from an adult in good health. The receptor chain draws on TRBV7-6 and TRBJ2-7; TRBD1 matches 7 bases in the middle. The sample was peripheral blood, taken on day 0 of AZD1222 vaccination. The CDR3 protein is CASSLALGTDRTYEQYF. The DNA sequence is given as TGTGCCAGCAGCTTAGCCTTGGGGACGGACAGGACCTACGAGCAGTACTTC.